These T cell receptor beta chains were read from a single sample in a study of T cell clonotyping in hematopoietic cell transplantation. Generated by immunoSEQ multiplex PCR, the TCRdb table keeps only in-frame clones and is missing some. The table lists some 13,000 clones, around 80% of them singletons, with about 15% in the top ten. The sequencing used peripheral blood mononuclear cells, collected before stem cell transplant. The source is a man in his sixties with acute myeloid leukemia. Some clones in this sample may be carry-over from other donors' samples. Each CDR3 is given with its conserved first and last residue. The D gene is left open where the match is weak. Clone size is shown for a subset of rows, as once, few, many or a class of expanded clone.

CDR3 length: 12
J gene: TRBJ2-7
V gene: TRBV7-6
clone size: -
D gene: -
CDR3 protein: CASSSLDAEQYF
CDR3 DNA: TGTGCCAGCAGCTCCCTTGACGCCGAGCAGTACTTC

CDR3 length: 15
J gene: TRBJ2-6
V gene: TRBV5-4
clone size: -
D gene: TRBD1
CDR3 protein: CASSPGGPGANVLTF
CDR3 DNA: TGTGCCAGCAGCCCAGGGGGCCCTGGGGCCAACGTCCTGACTTTC

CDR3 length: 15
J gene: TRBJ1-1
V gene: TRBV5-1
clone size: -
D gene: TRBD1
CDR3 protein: CASSLGGQGGTEAFF
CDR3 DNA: TGCGCCAGCAGCTTGGGGGGACAGGGAGGAACTGAAGCTTTCTTT

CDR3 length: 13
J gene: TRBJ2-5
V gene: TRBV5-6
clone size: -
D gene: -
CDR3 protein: CASRDDSAGTQYF
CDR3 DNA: TGTGCCAGCAGGGACGACTCAGCAGGGACCCAGTACTTC

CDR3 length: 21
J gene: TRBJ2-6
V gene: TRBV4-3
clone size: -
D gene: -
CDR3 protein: CASSQDYGVDSLFSGANVLTF
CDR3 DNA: TGCGCCAGCAGCCAAGACTACGGAGTGGACAGCCTCTTCTCTGGGGCCAACGTCCTGACTTTC

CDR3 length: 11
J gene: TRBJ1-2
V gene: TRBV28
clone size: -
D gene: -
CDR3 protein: CASSLNYGYTF
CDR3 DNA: TGTGCCAGCAGTTTAAACTATGGCTACACCTTC

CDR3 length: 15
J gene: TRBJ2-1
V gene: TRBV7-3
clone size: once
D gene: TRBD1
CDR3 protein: CASSSRDRVYNEQFF
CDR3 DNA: TGTGCCAGCAGCTCCCGGGACAGGGTCTACAATGAGCAGTTCTTC

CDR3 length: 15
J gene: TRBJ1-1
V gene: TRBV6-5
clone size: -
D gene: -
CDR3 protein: CASSYRAGVVTEAFF
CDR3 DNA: TGTGCCAGCAGTTACAGGGCAGGGGTGGTGACTGAAGCTTTCTTT

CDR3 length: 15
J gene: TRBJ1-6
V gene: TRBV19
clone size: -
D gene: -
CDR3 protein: CASSSVGRNNSPLHF
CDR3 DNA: TGTGCCAGTAGTTCGGTGGGGCGGAATAATTCACCCCTCCACTTT

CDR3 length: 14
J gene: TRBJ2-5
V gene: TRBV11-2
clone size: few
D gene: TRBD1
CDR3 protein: CASSTGQVEETQYF
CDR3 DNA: TGTGCCAGCAGCACGGGACAGGTCGAAGAGACCCAGTACTTC

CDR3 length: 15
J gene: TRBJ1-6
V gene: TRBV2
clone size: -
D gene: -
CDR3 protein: CASSEDPIYNSPLHF
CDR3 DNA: TGTGCCAGCAGTGAGGACCCTATCTATAATTCACCCCTCCACTTT

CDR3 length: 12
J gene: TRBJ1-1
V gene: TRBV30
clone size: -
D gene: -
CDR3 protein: CAWIGRGMKAFF
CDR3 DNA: TGTGCCTGGATCGGTCGGGGAATGAAAGCTTTCTTT

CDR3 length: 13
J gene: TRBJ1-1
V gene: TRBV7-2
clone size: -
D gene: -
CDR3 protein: CASRPPRQYEAFF
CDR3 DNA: TGTGCCAGCCGTCCGCCCAGACAGTATGAAGCTTTCTTT

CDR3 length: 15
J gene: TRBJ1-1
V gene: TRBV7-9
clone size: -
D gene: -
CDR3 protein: CASSDQSAGNTEAFF
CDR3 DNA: TGTGCCAGCAGCGACCAGAGTGCGGGGAACACTGAAGCTTTCTTT

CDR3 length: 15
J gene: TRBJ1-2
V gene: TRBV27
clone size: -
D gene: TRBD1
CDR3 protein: CASSTRDSPFYGYTF
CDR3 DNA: TGTGCCAGCAGTACCCGGGACAGCCCCTTTTATGGCTACACCTTC

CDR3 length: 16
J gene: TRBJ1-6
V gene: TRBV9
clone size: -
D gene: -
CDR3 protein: CASSVGGGGDNSPLHF
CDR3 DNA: TGTGCCAGCAGCGTAGGAGGGGGGGGAGATAATTCACCCCTCCACTTT

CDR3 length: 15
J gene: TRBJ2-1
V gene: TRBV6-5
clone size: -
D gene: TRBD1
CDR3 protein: CASRQQGPGNNEQFF
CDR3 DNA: TGTGCCAGCAGACAACAGGGGCCTGGAAACAATGAGCAGTTCTTC

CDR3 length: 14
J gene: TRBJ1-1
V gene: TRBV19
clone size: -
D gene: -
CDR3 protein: CASSQDRKNTEAFF
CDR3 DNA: TGTGCCAGTAGTCAAGACAGGAAGAACACTGAAGCTTTCTTT

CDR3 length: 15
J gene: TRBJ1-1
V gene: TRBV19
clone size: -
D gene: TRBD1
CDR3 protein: CASSAGTGGSTEAFF
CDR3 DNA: TGTGCCAGTAGTGCCGGGACAGGGGGATCCACTGAAGCTTTCTTT

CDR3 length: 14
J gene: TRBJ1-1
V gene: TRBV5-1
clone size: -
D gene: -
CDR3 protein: CASSSGIWGTEAFF
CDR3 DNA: TGCGCCAGCAGCTCGGGGATATGGGGAACTGAAGCTTTCTTT

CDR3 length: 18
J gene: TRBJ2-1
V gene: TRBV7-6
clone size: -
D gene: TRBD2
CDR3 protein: CATTRTSGGAAPYNEQFF
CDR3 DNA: TGTGCCACCACCCGAACTAGCGGGGGGGCGGCTCCCTACAATGAGCAGTTCTTC

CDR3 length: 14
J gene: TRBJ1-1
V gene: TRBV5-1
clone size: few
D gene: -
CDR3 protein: CASSLDAGVTEAFF
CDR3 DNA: TGCGCCAGCAGCTTGGATGCAGGGGTGACTGAAGCTTTCTTT

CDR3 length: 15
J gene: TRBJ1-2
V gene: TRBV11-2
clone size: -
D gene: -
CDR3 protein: CASSAYMQGYTGYTF
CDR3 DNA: TGTGCCAGCAGCGCATATATGCAGGGATACACTGGCTACACCTTC

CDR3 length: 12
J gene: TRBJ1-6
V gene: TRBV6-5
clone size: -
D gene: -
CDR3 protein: CASRQGDSPLHF
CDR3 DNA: TGTGCCAGCAGACAGGGTGATTCACCCCTCCACTTT

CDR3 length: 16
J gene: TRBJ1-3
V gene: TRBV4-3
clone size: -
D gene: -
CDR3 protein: CASSNRRQTSGNTIYF
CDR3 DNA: TGCGCCAGCAGCAACCGAAGACAGACCTCTGGAAACACCATATATTTT

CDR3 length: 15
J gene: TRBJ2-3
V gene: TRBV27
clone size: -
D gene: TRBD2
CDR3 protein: CASSYLGTNPDTQYF
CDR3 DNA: TGTGCCAGCAGTTACCTCGGGACTAACCCAGATACGCAGTATTTT

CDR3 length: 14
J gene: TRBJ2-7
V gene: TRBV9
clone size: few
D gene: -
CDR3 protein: CASSPWDTGNEQYF
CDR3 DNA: TGTGCCAGCAGCCCTTGGGACACGGGTAACGAGCAGTACTTC

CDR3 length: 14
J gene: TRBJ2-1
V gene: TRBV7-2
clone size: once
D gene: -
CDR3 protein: CASSKTVSYNEQFF
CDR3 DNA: TGTGCCAGCAGCAAAACAGTTTCCTACAATGAGCAGTTCTTC

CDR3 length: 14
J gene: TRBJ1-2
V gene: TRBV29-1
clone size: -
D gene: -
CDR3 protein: CSVDPGYPDYGYTF
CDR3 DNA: TGCAGCGTTGATCCGGGTTACCCCGACTATGGCTACACCTTC

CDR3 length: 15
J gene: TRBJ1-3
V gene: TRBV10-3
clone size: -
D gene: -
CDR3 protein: CATSGGDLSGNTIYF
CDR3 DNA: TGTGCCACCTCGGGGGGGGACCTCTCTGGAAACACCATATATTTT

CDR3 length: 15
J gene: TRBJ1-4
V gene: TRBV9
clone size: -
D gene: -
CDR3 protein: CASSVGSGGSEKLFF
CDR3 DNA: TGTGCCAGCAGCGTAGGGTCGGGGGGCAGTGAAAAACTGTTTTTT

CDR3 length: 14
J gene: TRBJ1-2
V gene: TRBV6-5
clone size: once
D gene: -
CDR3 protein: CASSYGRGLQGYTF
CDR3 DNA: TGTGCCAGCAGTTACGGTAGGGGTCTACAGGGCTACACCTTC

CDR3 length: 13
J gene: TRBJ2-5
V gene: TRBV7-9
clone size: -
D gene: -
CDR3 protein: CASHGLTKETQYF
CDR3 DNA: TGTGCCAGCCATGGGCTGACTAAGGAGACCCAGTACTTC

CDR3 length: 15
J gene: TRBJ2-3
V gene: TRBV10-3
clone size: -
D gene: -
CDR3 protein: CAISEGTFSTDTQYF
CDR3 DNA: TGTGCCATCAGTGAGGGGACCTTTAGCACAGATACGCAGTATTTT

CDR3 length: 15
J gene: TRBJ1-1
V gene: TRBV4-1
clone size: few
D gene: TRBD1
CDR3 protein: CASSQEGQMNTEAFF
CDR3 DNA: TGCGCCAGCAGCCAAGAGGGACAGATGAACACTGAAGCTTTCTTT

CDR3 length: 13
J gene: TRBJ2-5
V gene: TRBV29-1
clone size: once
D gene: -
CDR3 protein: CSVEITFPETQYF
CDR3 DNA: TGCAGCGTTGAAATCACCTTCCCAGAGACCCAGTACTTC

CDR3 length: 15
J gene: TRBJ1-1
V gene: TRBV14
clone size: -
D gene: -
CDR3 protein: CASSQVYKYGNEAFF
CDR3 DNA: TGTGCCAGCAGCCAAGTATACAAGTACGGAAATGAAGCTTTCTTT

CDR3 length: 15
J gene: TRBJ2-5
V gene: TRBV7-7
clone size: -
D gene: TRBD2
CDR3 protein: CASSFGTSGEETQYF
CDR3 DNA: TGTGCCAGCAGCTTCGGGACTAGCGGGGAGGAGACCCAGTACTTC

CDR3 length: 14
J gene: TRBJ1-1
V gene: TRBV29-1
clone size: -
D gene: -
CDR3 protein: CSVPSRSFNTEAFF
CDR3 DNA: TGCAGCGTGCCGTCACGATCATTCAACACTGAAGCTTTCTTT

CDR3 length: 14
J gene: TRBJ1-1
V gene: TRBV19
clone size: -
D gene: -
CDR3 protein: CASSQSNGGTEAFF
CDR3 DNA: TGTGCCAGTAGCCAAAGCAACGGGGGCACTGAAGCTTTCTTT

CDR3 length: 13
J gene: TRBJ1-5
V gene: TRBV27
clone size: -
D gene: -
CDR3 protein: CASSLITDQPQHF
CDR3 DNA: TGTGCCAGCAGTTTGATAACGGATCAGCCCCAGCATTTT

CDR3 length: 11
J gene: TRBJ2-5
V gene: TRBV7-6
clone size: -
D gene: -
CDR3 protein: CASSNQETQYF
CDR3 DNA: TGTGCCAGCAGCAACCAAGAGACCCAGTACTTC

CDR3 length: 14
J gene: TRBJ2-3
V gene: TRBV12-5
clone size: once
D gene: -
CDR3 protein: CASGPQSGGDTQYF
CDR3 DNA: TGTGCTAGTGGACCCCAGTCCGGTGGAGATACGCAGTATTTT

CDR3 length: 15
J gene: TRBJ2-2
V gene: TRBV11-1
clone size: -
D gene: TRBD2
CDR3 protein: CASSFGLAGIGELFF
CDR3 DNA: TGTGCCAGCAGCTTCGGTCTAGCGGGTATCGGGGAGCTGTTTTTT